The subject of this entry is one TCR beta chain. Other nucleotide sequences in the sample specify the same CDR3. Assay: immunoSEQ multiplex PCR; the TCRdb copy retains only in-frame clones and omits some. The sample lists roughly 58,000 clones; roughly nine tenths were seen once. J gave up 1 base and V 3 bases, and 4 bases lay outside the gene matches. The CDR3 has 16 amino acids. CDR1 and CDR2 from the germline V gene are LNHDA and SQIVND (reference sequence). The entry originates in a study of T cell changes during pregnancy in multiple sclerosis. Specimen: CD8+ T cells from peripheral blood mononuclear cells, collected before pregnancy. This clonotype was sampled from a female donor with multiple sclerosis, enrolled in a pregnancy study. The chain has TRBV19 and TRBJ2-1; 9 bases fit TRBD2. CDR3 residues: CASSISAGGSYNEQFF. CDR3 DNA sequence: TGTGCCAGTAGTATTTCGGCGGGGGGGTCCTACAATGAGCAGTTCTTC.